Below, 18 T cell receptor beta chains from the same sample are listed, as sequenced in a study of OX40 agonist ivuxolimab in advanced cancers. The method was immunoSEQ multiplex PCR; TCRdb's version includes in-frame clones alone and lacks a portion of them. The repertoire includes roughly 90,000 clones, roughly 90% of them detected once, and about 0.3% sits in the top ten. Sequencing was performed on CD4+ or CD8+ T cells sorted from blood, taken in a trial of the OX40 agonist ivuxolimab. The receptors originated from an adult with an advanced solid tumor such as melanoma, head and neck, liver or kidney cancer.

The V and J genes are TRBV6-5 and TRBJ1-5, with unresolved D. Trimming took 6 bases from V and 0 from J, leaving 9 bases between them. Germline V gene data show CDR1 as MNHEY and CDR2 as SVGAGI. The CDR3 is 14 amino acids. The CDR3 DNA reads TGTGCCAGCAGCCCGGACTCTAGCAATCAGCCCCAGCATTTT. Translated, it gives CASSPDSSNQPQHF.

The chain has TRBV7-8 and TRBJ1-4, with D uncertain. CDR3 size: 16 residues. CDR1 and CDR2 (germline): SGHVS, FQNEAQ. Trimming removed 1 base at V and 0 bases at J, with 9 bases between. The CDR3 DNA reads TGTGCCAGCAGCTTAGAGTACAGCTCAACTAATGAAAAACTGTTTTTT. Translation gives CASSLEYSSTNEKLFF.

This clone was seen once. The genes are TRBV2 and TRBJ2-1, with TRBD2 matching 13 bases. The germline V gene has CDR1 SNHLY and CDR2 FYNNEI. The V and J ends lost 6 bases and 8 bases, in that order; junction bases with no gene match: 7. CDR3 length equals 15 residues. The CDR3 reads CASRELAGGPDEQFF. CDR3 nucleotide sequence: TGTGCCAGCAGAGAACTAGCGGGAGGGCCCGATGAGCAGTTCTTC.

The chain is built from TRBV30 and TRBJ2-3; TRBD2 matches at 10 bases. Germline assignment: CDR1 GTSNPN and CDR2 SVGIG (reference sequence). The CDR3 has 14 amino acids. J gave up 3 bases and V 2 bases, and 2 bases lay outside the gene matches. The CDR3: CAWSTSGTTDTQYF. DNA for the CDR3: TGTGCCTGGAGTACTAGCGGGACGACAGATACGCAGTATTTT.

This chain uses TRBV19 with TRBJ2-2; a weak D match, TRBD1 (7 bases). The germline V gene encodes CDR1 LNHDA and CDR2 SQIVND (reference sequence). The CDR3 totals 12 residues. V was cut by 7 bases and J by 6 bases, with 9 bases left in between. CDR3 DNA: TGTGCCAGTACCAGGGGGGCCGGGGAGCTGTTTTTT. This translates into CASTRGAGELFF.

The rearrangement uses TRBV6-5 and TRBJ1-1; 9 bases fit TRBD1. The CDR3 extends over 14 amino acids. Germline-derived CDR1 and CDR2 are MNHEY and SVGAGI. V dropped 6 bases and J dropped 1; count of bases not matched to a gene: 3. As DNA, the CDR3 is TGTGCCAGCAGAGGACAGGGGAGGAACACTGAAGCTTTCTTT. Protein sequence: CASRGQGRNTEAFF.

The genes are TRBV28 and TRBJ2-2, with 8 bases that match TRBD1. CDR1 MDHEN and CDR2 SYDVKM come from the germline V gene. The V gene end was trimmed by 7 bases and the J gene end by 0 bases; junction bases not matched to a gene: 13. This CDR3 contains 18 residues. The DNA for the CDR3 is TGTGCCAGCAACCGGGACAGGCCGGACTTGACGAACACCGGGGAGCTGTTTTTT. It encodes CASNRDRPDLTNTGELFF. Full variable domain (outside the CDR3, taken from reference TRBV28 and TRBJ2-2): DVKVTQSSRYLVKRTGEKVFLECVQDMDHENMFWYRQDPGLGLRLIYFSYDVKMKEKGDIPEGYSVSREKKERFSLILESASTNQTSMYLCASNRDRPDLTNTGELFFGEGSRLTVL.

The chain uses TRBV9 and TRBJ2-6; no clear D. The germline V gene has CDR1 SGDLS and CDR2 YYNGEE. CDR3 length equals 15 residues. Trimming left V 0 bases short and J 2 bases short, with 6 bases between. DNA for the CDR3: TGTGCCAGCAGCGTAGGTGGGCCTGGGGCCAACGTCCTGACTTTC. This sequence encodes CASSVGGPGANVLTF.

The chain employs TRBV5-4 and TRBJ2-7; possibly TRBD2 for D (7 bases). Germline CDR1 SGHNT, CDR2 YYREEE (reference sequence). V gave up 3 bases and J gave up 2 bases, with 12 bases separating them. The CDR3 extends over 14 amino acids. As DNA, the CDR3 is TGTGCCAGCAGCTCCGCGGGGGCACCCTACGAGCAGTACTTC. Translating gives CASSSAGAPYEQYF.

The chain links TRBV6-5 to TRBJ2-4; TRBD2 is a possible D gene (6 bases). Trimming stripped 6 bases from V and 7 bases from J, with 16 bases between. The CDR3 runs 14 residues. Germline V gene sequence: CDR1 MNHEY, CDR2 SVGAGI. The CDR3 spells CASRTRDSHNIQYF. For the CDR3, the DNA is TGTGCCAGCAGGACCCGGGACTCCCATAACATTCAGTACTTC.

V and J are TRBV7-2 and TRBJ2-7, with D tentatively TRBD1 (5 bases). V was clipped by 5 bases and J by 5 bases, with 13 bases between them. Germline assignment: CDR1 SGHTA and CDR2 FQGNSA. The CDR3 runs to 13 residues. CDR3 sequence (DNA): TGTGCCAGCAGCCGGCAGGGTATCCACGAGCAGTACTTC. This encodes CASSRQGIHEQYF.

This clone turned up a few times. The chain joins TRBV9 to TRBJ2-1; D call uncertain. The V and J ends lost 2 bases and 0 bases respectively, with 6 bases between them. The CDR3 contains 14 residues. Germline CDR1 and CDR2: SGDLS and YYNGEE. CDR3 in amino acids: CASSVDSSYNEQFF. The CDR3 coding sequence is TGTGCCAGCAGCGTCGATAGCTCCTACAATGAGCAGTTCTTC.

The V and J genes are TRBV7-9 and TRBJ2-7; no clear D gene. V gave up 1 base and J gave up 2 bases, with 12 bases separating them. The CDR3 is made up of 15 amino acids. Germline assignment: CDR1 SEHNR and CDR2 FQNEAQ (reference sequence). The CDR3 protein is CASSLDGGRTYEQYF. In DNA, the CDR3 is TGTGCCAGCAGCTTAGATGGTGGCAGAACCTACGAGCAGTACTTC.

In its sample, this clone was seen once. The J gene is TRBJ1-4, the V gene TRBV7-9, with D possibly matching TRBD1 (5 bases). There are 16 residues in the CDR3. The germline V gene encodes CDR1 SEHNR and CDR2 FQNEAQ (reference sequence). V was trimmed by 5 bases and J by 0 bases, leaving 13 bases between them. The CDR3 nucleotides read TGTGCCAGCAGCGCGGGACGCGAATCAACTAATGAAAAACTGTTTTTT. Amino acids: CASSAGRESTNEKLFF.

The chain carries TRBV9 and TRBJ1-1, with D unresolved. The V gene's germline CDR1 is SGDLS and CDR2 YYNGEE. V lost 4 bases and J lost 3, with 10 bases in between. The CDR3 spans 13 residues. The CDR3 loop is CASSPLVDTEAFF. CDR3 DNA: TGTGCCAGCAGCCCCCTGGTGGACACTGAAGCTTTCTTT.

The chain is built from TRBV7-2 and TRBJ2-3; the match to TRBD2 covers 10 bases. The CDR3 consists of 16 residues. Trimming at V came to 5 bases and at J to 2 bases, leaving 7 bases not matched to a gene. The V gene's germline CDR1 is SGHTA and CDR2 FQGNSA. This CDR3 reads CASSRGTSADTDTQYF. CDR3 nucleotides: TGTGCCAGCAGCAGAGGGACTAGCGCCGACACAGATACGCAGTATTTT.

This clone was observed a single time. CDR3 coding DNA: TGTGCCAGCAGCTTGGCCCTAGCGGCCTACAATGAGCAGTTCTTC. This gives the protein CASSLALAAYNEQFF. J is TRBJ2-1 and V is TRBV5-4; the match to TRBD2 covers 7 bases. The CDR3 totals 15 residues. Germline CDR1 is SGHNT and CDR2 is YYREEE (reference sequence). Losses at the gene ends were 0 bases for V and 2 bases for J; bases not matched to a gene: 2.

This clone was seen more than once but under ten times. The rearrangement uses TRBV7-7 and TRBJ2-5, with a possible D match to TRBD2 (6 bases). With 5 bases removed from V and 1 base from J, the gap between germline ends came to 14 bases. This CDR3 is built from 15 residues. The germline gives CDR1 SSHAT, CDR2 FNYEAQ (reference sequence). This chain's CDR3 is CASSPNSGLQETQYF. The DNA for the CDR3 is TGTGCCAGCAGCCCGAATAGCGGCCTCCAAGAGACCCAGTACTTC.